The present entry profiles one T cell receptor (beta chain) with its context. This sample is drawn from a study of blood T cell repertoires in COVID-19. Assay used: immunoSEQ multiplex PCR; TCRdb lists only in-frame clones, some missing. This sample yields tens of thousands of clones, of which 70% to 90% are seen a single time; 10% to 15% belongs to the top ten. From germline, CDR1 is SQVTM and CDR2 ANQGSEA. Trimming removed 6 bases from V and 3 bases from J; junction bases left unmatched: 5. This CDR3 has 13 residues. Sequences were obtained from peripheral blood. The origin of this receptor is a man aged 55-75 years with active COVID-19. This chain connects TRBV29-1 to TRBJ1-1; 9 bases match TRBD1. The CDR3 DNA is TGCAGCGTCCTAGACAGGGGGGACACTGAAGCTTTCTTT. It is translated as CSVLDRGDTEAFF.